The 20 T cell receptor beta chains reported below all come from one sample, sequenced in a study of OX40 agonist ivuxolimab in advanced cancers. Here immunoSEQ multiplex PCR was the method, and the copy in TCRdb shows in-frame clones only, minus some. The table records some 74,000 clones, about 85% of them present only once. Sequenced here: CD4+ or CD8+ T cells sorted from blood, sampled in a trial of the OX40 agonist ivuxolimab. The source is an adult with an advanced solid tumor such as melanoma, head and neck, liver or kidney cancer.

The rearrangement links TRBV9 to TRBJ1-2; TRBD1 aligns across 10 bases. The trim removed 2 bases at V and 6 bases at J, leaving 7 bases unmatched. The length of the CDR3 is 15 residues. The germline gives CDR1 SGDLS, CDR2 YYNGEE. The DNA for the CDR3 is TGTGCCAGCAGCGTTTCCGGGACAGGGGACAATGGCTACACCTTC. It specifies CASSVSGTGDNGYTF.

The chain employs TRBV4-3 and TRBJ1-2, with D uncertain. The CDR3 is 15 residues long. The V end was cut by 4 bases, the J end by 1 base, with 13 bases between. Germline V CDR1 and CDR2: LGHNA, YSLEER. This CDR3 reads CASSLQRNGNYGYTF. CDR3 in DNA: TGCGCCAGCAGCCTACAAAGGAACGGTAACTATGGCTACACCTTC.

This clone was picked up a small number of times. This chain uses TRBV7-2 with TRBJ2-3, with D unclear. Germline values: CDR1 SGHTA, CDR2 FQGNSA. This CDR3 has 17 amino acids. Trimming cost V 5 bases and J 1 base, with 19 bases left between them. The CDR3 region is CASSRTIAVPGTDTQYF. CDR3 DNA: TGTGCCAGCAGCCGAACTATAGCAGTACCGGGCACAGATACGCAGTATTTT.

V usage is TRBV11-2 and J usage is TRBJ2-1; D may be TRBD1 (5 bases). The germline V gene has CDR1 SGHAT and CDR2 FQNNGV. The CDR3 length is 14 residues. The germline V and J ends were trimmed by 5 bases and 4 bases, with 12 bases remaining between them. The CDR3 coding sequence is TGTGCCAGCAGCCCCGGACACTTATACAATGAGCAGTTCTTC. Translated, it gives CASSPGHLYNEQFF.

The rearrangement joins TRBV28 to TRBJ1-4; 8 bases align to TRBD1. The germline V gene has CDR1 MDHEN and CDR2 SYDVKM. CDR3 length equals 15 residues. V was pared by 5 bases and J by 7 bases, with 9 bases of the junction left unmatched. The CDR3 DNA is TGTGCCAGCAGTCCCGGACAGGGCATAGGTGAAAAACTGTTTTTT. Protein sequence: CASSPGQGIGEKLFF.

The chain is built from TRBV19 and TRBJ1-1, with D unclear. The CDR3 is 13 residues long. V was cut by 4 bases and J by 8 bases, with 14 bases left in between. Germline V lookup: CDR1 LNHDA, CDR2 SQIVND (reference sequence). The CDR3 loop reads CASSNGPQVEAFF. The CDR3 DNA follows: TGTGCCAGTAGTAATGGTCCCCAGGTGGAAGCTTTCTTT.

This clone was recorded only once. The V gene is TRBV4-2, the J gene TRBJ2-7; D may be TRBD1 (6 bases). Germline V gives CDR1 LGHNA, CDR2 YNFKEQ. V shed 3 bases and J shed 1 base, with 13 bases lying between them. This CDR3 has 15 amino acids. CDR3 in DNA: TGTGCCAGCAGCCAGGCTGACAGGATGTCCTACGAGCAGTACTTC. Its translation is CASSQADRMSYEQYF.

The chain carries TRBV7-2 and TRBJ2-2; D unclear. The germline CDR1 and CDR2 sequences are SGHTA and FQGNSA. Trimming removed 7 bases at V and 1 base at J, with 10 bases between. The CDR3 totals 14 residues. The CDR3 DNA follows: TGTGCCAGCAACCCTGGACGGAACACCGGGGAGCTGTTTTTT. It codes for CASNPGRNTGELFF.

The rearrangement uses TRBV13 and TRBJ1-1; D is undetermined. The germline V and J ends were trimmed by 8 bases and 0 bases, with 10 bases remaining between them. This CDR3 region has 13 residues. CDR1 is PRHDT, CDR2 FYEKMQ, per germline (reference sequence). The CDR3 here is CASARLMNTEAFF. Here the CDR3 DNA reads TGTGCCAGCGCGAGGCTGATGAACACTGAAGCTTTCTTT.

The chain uses TRBV2 and TRBJ2-7; D may correspond to TRBD1 or TRBD2 (5 bases each). The germline gives CDR1 SNHLY, CDR2 FYNNEI. V was cut by 5 bases and J by 0 bases, with 17 bases left in between. The CDR3 consists of 16 residues. CDR3: CASSLTRDPSSYEQYF. The CDR3 nucleotides read TGTGCCAGCAGTCTCACACGGGACCCTTCCTCCTACGAGCAGTACTTC.

DNA of the CDR3: TGTGCCAGCAGCTTAGGGGGGGTGAACACTGAAGCTTTCTTT. Translation gives CASSLGGVNTEAFF. This sequence joins TRBV7-2 and TRBJ1-1; D perhaps matches TRBD1 (5 bases). The V gene lost 1 base and the J gene lost 0 bases, with 6 bases spanning the gap. CDR1 is SGHTA and CDR2 is FQGNSA in the germline V gene. The CDR3 is made up of 14 amino acids.

Only one count was recorded for this clone. The rearrangement uses TRBV6-6 and TRBJ2-7, with TRBD2 identical over 10 bases. Germline CDR1 MNHNY, CDR2 SVGAGI (reference sequence). Trimming removed 6 bases from V and 6 bases from J; junction bases left unmatched: 11. The CDR3 extends over 15 amino acids. The CDR3 loop reads CASSPPRAGGREQYF. CDR3 nucleotides: TGTGCCAGCAGCCCACCTAGAGCGGGGGGGCGCGAGCAGTACTTC.

The chain employs TRBV29-1 and TRBJ1-1; 7 positions agree with TRBD1. CDR1 is SQVTM, CDR2 ANQGSEA, per germline. There are 13 residues in the CDR3. V was pared by 8 bases and J by 6 bases, with 12 bases of the junction left unmatched. CDR3: CSSRRGQNSEAFF. CDR3 sequence (DNA): TGCAGCTCCAGGAGGGGGCAGAATTCTGAAGCTTTCTTT.

V gene TRBV7-2 combines with J gene TRBJ2-7, with a possible D match to TRBD1 (6 bases). V dropped 6 bases and J dropped 2 bases, with 14 bases sitting between them. Germline lookup yields CDR1 SGHTA and CDR2 FQGNSA. CDR3 size: 14 residues. CDR3 region: CASRSIGGTYEQYF. The CDR3 DNA reads as TGTGCCAGCAGATCGATTGGGGGCACCTACGAGCAGTACTTC.

This chain connects TRBV2 to TRBJ2-3; TRBD1 agrees at 10 bases. The junction had 8 bases not matched to a gene; V was cut back by 6 bases and J by 5 bases. This CDR3 is built from 15 residues. Germline-derived CDR1 and CDR2 are SNHLY and FYNNEI. The CDR3 DNA is TGTGCCAGCAGCGCCCGGGACAGGGGAGGAGATACGCAGTATTTT. This sequence encodes CASSARDRGGDTQYF.

The chain joins TRBV5-1 to TRBJ1-3; D ambiguous. CDR3 length equals 14 residues. CDR1 and CDR2 from the germline V gene are SGHRS and YFSETQ. V shed 0 bases and J shed 4 bases, with 8 bases lying between them. The CDR3 sequence is CASSLAGLGNTIYF. CDR3 nucleotides: TGCGCCAGCAGCTTGGCGGGTCTCGGAAACACCATATATTTT.

This clone was seen once. The chain recombines TRBV21-1 with TRBJ2-5; TRBD1 is the table's D call, not checked against the DNA. TRBV21-1 is a known pseudogene. There are 15 residues in the CDR3. CDR3 in DNA: TGTGCCAGCAGCTACCCGGGACAGTACCAAGAGACCCAGTACTTC. This gives the protein CASSYPGQYQETQYF.

The rearrangement links TRBV29-1 to TRBJ2-1; possibly TRBD2 for D (6 bases). V was clipped by 8 bases and J by 9 bases, with 17 bases between them. CDR1 and CDR2 (germline): SQVTM, ANQGSEA. The CDR3 has 12 residues. For the CDR3, the DNA is TGCAGCTCGCGGGGTGGTTTCGGTGAGCAGTTCTTC. The encoded protein is CSSRGGFGEQFF.

The V and J genes are TRBV18 and TRBJ1-1; 10 positions agree with TRBD1. V shed 4 bases and J 4 bases; nucleotides not matched to a gene: 12. Germline assignment: CDR1 KGHSH and CDR2 LQKENI. CDR3 length: 17 residues. The CDR3, as DNA: TGTGCCAGCTCACTCGACAGGGGGCGAGGAGTGCGCACTGAAGCTTTCTTT. It codes for CASSLDRGRGVRTEAFF. The variable domain in full, completed from reference TRBV18 and TRBJ1-1, reads NAGVMQNPRHLVRRRGQEARLRCSPMKGHSHVYWYRQLPEEGLKFMVYLQKENIIDESGMPKERFSAEFPKEGPSILRIQQVVRGDSAAYFCASSLDRGRGVRTEAFFGQGTRLTVV.

This sequence joins TRBV21-1 and TRBJ2-7. TRBV21-1 is a listed pseudogene. This CDR3 contains 16 residues. The CDR3 DNA sequence: TGTGCCAGCAGCGAGCCGGGACCCACCACTATTGGCGAGCAGTACTTC. It yields the protein CASSEPGPTTIGEQYF.